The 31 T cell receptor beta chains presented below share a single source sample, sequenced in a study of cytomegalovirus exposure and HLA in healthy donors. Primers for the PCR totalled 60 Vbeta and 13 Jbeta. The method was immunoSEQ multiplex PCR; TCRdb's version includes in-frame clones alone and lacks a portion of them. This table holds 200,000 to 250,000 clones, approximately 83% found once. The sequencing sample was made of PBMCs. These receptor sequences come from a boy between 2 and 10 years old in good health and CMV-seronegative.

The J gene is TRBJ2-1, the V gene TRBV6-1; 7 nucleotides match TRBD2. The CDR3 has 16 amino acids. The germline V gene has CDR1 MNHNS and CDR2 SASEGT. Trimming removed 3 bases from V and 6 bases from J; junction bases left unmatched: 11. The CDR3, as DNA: TGTGCCAGCAGTGAGCACTGGGCGGGAGCTGGCAATGAGCAGTTCTTC. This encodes CASSEHWAGAGNEQFF.

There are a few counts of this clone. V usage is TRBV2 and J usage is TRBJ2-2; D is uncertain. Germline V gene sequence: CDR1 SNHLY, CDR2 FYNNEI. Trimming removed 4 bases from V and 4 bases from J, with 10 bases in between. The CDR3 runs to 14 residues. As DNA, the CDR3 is TGTGCCAGCAGTGGGCACACCGCCACCGGGGAGCTGTTTTTT. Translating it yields CASSGHTATGELFF.

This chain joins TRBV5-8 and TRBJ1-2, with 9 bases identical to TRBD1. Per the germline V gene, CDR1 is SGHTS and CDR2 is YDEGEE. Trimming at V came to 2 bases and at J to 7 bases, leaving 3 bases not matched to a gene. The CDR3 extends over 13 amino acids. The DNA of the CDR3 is TGTGCCAGCAGCTTTACAGGGGGCGGTGGCTACACCTTC. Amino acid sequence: CASSFTGGGGYTF.

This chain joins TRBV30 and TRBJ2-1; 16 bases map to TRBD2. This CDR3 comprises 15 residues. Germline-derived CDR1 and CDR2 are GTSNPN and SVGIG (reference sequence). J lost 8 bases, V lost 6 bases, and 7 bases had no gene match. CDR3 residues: CACLGTSGRGHEQFF. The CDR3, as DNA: TGTGCCTGCCTCGGGACTAGCGGGAGGGGCCATGAGCAGTTCTTC.

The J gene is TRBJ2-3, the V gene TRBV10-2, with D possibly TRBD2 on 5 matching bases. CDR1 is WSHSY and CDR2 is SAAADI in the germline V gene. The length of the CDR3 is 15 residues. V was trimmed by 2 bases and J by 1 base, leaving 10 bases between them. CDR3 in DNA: TGCGCCAGCAGTGAGGCCGCGGGCCGCACAGATACGCAGTATTTT. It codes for CASSEAAGRTDTQYF.

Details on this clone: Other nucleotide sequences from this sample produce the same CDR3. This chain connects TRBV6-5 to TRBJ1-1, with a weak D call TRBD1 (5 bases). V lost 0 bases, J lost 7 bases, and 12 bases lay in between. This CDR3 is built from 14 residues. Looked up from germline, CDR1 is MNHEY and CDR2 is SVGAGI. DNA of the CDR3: TGTGCCAGCAGTTACTCGAAAGGGGCGGTTGAAGCTTTCTTT. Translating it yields CASSYSKGAVEAFF.

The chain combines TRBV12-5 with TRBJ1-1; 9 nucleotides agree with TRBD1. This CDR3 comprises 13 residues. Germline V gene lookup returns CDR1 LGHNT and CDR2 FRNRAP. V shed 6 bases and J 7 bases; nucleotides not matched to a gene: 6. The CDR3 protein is CASGRDRGGEAFF. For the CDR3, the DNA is TGTGCTAGTGGGCGAGACAGGGGGGGTGAAGCTTTCTTT.

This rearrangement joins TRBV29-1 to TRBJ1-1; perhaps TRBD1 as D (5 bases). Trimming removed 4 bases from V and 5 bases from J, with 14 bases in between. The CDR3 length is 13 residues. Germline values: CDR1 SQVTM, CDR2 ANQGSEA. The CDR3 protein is CSVGRGDRTEAFF. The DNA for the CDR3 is TGCAGCGTTGGCCGGGGGGACCGGACTGAAGCTTTCTTT. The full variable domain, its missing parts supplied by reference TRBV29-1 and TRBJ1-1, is SAVISQKPSRDICQRGTSLTIQCQVDSQVTMMFWYRQQPGQSLTLIATANQGSEATYESGFVIDKFPISRPNLTFSTLTVSNMSPEDSSIYLCSVGRGDRTEAFFGQGTRLTVV.

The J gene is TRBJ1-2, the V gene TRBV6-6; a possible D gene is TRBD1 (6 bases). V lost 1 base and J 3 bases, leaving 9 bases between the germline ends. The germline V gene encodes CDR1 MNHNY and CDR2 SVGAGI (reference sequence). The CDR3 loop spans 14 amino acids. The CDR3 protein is CASSYYGQHYGYTF. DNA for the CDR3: TGTGCCAGCAGTTACTATGGACAGCACTATGGCTACACCTTC.

In nucleotides, the CDR3 is TGTGCCAGCAGCTTAGTAACAGGGAACACTGAAGCTTTCTTT. Protein sequence: CASSLVTGNTEAFF. The chain combines TRBV11-2 with TRBJ1-1, with a tentative D call TRBD1 (5 bases). In germline, CDR1 is SGHAT, CDR2 FQNNGV. The CDR3 is 14 amino acids. Trimming took off 1 base at V and 1 base at J, with 7 bases between the two ends.

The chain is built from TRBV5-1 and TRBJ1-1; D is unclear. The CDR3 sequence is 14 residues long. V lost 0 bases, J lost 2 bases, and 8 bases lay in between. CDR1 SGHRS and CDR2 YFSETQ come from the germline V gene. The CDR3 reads CASSLDGGNTEAFF. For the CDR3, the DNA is TGCGCCAGCAGCTTGGATGGAGGTAACACTGAAGCTTTCTTT.

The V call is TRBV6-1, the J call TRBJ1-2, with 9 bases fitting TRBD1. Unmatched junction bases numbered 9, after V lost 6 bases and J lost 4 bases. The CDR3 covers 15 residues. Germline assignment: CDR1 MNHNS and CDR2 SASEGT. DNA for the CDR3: TGTGCCAGCAGGGGCGGGACAGGGTGGGGCTATGGCTACACCTTC. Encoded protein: CASRGGTGWGYGYTF.

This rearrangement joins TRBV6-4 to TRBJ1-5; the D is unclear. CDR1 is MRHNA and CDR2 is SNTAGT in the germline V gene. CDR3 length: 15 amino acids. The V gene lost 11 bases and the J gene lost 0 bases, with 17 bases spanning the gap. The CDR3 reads CAGPRWRDSNQPQHF. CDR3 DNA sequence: TGTGCCGGTCCGCGATGGCGGGATAGCAATCAGCCCCAGCATTTT.

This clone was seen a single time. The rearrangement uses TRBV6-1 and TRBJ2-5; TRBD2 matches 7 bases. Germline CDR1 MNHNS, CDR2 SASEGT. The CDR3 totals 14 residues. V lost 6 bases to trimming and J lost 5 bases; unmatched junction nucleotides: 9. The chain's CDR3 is CASSPGRGGETQYF. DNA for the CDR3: TGTGCCAGCAGCCCGGGACGGGGAGGGGAGACCCAGTACTTC.

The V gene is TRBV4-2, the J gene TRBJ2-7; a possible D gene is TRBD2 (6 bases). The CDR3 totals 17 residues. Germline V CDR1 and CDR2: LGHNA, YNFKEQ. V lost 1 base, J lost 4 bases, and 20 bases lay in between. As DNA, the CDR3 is TGTGCCAGCAGCCAAGCACTATCCGGTGGGGGAGGTTACGAGCAGTACTTC. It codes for CASSQALSGGGGYEQYF.

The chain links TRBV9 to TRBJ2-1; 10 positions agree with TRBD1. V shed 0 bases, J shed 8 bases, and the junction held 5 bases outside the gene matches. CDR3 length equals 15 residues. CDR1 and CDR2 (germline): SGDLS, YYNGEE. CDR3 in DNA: TGTGCCAGCAGCGTAGGACAGGGGGCTATCGATGAGCAGTTCTTC. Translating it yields CASSVGQGAIDEQFF.

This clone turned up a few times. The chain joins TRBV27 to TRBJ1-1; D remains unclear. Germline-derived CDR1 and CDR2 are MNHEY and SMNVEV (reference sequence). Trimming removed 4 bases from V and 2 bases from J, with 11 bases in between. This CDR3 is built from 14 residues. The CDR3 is CASSWAGSNTEAFF. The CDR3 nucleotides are TGTGCCAGCAGTTGGGCAGGTAGTAACACTGAAGCTTTCTTT.

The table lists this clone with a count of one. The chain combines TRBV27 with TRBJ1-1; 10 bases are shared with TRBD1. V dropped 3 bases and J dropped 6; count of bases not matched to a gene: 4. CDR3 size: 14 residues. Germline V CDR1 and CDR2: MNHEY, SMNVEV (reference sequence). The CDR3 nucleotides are TGTGCCAGCAGTTTCCGGGACAGGGGATCTGAAGCTTTCTTT. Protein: CASSFRDRGSEAFF.

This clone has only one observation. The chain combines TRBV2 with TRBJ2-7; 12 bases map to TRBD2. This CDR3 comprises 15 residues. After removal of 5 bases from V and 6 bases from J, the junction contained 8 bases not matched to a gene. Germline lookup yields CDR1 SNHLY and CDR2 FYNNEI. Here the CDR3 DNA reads TGTGCCAGCAGTCCGCTAGCGGGAGGGATGGGCGAGCAGTACTTC. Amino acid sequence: CASSPLAGGMGEQYF.

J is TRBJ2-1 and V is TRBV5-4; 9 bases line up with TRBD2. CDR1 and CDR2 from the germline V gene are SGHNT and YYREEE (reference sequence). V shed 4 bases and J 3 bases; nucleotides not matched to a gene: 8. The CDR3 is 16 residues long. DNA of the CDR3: TGTGCCAGCAGCGTTAGAAGCGGGGGGAGCTACAATGAGCAGTTCTTC. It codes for CASSVRSGGSYNEQFF.

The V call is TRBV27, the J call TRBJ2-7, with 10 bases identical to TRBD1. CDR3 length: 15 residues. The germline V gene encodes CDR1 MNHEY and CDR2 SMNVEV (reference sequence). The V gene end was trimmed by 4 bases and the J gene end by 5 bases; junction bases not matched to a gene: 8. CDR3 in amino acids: CASSSPRTGGNEQYF. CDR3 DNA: TGTGCCAGCAGTTCCCCCCGGACAGGGGGGAACGAGCAGTACTTC.

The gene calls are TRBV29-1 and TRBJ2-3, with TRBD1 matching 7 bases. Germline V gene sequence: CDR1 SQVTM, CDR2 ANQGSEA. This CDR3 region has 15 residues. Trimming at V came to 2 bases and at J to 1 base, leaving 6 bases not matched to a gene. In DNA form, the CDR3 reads TGCAGCGTTGAATACAGGGGTCAAGGCACAGATACGCAGTATTTT. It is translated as CSVEYRGQGTDTQYF.

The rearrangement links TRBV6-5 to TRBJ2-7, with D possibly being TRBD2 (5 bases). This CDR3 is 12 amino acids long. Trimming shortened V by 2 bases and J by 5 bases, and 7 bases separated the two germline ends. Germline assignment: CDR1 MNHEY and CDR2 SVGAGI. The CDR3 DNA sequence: TGTGCCAGCAGTTACAGGACTGACGAGCAGTACTTC. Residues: CASSYRTDEQYF.

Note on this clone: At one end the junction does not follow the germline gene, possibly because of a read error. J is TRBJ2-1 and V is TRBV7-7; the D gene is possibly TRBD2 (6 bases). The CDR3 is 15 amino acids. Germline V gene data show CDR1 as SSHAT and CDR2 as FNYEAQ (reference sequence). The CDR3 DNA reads TGTGCTAGCAGCTTAGACGGGAGCTCCTACAATGAGCAGTTCTTC. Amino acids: CASSLDGSSYNEQFF. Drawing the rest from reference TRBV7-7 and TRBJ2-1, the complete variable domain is GAGVSQSPRYKVTKRGQDVTLRCDPISSHATLYWYQQALGQGPEFLTYFNYEAQPDKSGLPSDRFSAERPEGSISTLTIQRTEQRDSAMYRCASSLDGSSYNEQFFGPGTRLTVL.

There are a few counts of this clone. The CDR3, as DNA: TGTGCCAGCATGGAGACTAGCCCTGCGTACGAGCAGTACTTC. Translating gives CASMETSPAYEQYF. The gene calls are TRBV6-6 and TRBJ2-7; 7 nucleotides match TRBD2. From germline, CDR1 is MNHNY and CDR2 SVGAGI (reference sequence). The CDR3 has 14 amino acids. V lost 7 bases to trimming and J lost 4 bases; unmatched junction nucleotides: 10.

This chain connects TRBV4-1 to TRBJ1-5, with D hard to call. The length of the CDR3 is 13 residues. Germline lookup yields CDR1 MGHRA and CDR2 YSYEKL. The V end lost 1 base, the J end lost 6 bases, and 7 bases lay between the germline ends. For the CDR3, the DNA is TGCGCCAGCAGCCAAGGTGTTAGTCAGCCCCAGCATTTT. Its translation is CASSQGVSQPQHF.

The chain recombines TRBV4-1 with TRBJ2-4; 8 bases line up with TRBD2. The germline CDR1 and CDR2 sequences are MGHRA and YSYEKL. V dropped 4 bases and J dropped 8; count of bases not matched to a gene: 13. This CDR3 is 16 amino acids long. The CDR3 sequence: CASSLVAGLATDIQYF. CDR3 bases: TGCGCCAGCAGCCTCGTCGCCGGACTAGCAACAGACATTCAGTACTTC.

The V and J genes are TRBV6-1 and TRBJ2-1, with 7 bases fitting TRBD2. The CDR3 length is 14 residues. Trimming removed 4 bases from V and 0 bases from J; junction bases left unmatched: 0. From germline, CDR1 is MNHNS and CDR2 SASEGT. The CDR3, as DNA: TGTGCCAGCAGTGCTAGCGGCTCCTACAATGAGCAGTTCTTC. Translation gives CASSASGSYNEQFF.

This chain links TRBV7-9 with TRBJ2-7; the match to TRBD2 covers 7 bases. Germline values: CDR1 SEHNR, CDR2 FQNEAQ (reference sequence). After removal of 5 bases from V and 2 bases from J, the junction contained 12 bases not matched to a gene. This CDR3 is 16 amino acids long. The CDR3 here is CASSPPRASGAYEQYF. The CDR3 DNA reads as TGTGCCAGCAGCCCCCCCCGGGCTAGCGGTGCCTACGAGCAGTACTTC.

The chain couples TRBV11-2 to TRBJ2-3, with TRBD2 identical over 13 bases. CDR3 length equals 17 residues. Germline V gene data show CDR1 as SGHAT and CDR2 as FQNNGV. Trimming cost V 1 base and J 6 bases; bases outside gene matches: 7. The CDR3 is CASSLAWTSGGRDTQYF. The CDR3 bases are TGTGCCAGCAGCTTAGCTTGGACTAGCGGGGGTCGGGATACGCAGTATTTT.

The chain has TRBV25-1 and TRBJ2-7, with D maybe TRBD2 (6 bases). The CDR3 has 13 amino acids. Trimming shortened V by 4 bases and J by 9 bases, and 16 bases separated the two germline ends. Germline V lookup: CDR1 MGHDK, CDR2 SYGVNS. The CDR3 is CASSGEFPRGQYF. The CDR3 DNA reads TGTGCCAGCAGTGGGGAATTCCCGCGGGGGCAGTACTTC.